This is a list of T cell receptor beta chains from one sample in a study of cytomegalovirus exposure and HLA in healthy donors. Clones were sequenced by immunoSEQ multiplex PCR, and TCRdb holds only the in-frame ones, with some missing. The sample has more than 150,000 clones; roughly four fifths are singletons. Sample: PBMCs. The receptors derive from a young woman in good health and CMV-seropositive. Both conserved end residues are part of each CDR3. The order of the fields is V gene, D gene, J gene, clone size, CDR3 DNA, CDR3 protein. The D gene is left open where the match is weak. Some rows have no size entry. The others give once, few or many, or a class for an expanded clone.

>TRBV10-1|-|TRBJ2-4|-
TGCGCCAGCAGTGAGTGGGTAGGGCAGGGGGGACCCAAAAACATTCAGTACTTC
CASSEWVGQGGPKNIQYF
>TRBV7-9|-|TRBJ1-4|-
TGTGCCAGCAGCTTACGAACTAATGAAAAACTGTTTTTT
CASSLRTNEKLFF
>TRBV7-2|-|TRBJ1-5|-
TGTGCCAGCAGCCAACAGGGCACCAGCAATCAGCCCCAGCATTTT
CASSQQGTSNQPQHF
>TRBV5-1|TRBD2|TRBJ2-1|-
TGCGCCAGCAGCTTGGCCCCCGGGACTAGCGGTATCTACAATGAGCAGTTCTTC
CASSLAPGTSGIYNEQFF
>TRBV19|-|TRBJ1-6|-
TGTGCCAGTAGTATTACTTCGGGGAATTCACCCCTCCACTTT
CASSITSGNSPLHF
>TRBV7-6|-|TRBJ2-2|-
TGTGCCAGCAGCTTAGCAAAAGAAACAGGGATGGCCGGGGAGCTGTTTTTT
CASSLAKETGMAGELFF
>TRBV15|TRBD2|TRBJ2-3|-
TGTGCCACCAGCAGAGAAAGCGGGGGGCCGTCAGATACGCAGTATTTT
CATSRESGGPSDTQYF
>TRBV21-1|-|TRBJ1-2|-
TGTGCCAGCAGCCCCGGCCCAACAGGGGAGCTTAACTATGGCTACACCTTC
CASSPGPTGELNYGYTF
>TRBV21-1|-|TRBJ1-4|-
TGTGCCAGCAGCAAAGCGGGGAGCGATAATGAAAAACTGTTTTTT
CASSKAGSDNEKLFF
>TRBV7-7|TRBD1|TRBJ2-5|-
TGTGCTAGCAGCTTAGACAGGGAAAAGACCCAGTACTTC
CASSLDREKTQYF
>TRBV27|TRBD2|TRBJ2-7|-
TGTGCCAGCAGTCTTGCGGGGGTTAGCTCCTACGAGCAGTACTTC
CASSLAGVSSYEQYF
>TRBV5-4|-|TRBJ2-3|-
TGTGCCAGCAGCTTGGGCCAGAGCACAGATACGCAGTATTTT
CASSLGQSTDTQYF
>TRBV28|TRBD2|TRBJ2-1|-
TGTGCCAGCAGTTCCCAACTAGCGGGGGGCCGGGATGAGCAGTTCTTC
CASSSQLAGGRDEQFF
>TRBV9|-|TRBJ1-3|few
TGTGCCAGCAGCTTCGGACAGCTCTCTGGAAACACCATATATTTT
CASSFGQLSGNTIYF
>TRBV30|-|TRBJ1-3|-
TGTGCCTGGAGTGTACTTTCAGGGAGGAGAAACACCATATATTTT
CAWSVLSGRRNTIYF
>TRBV2|TRBD1|TRBJ1-6|-
TGTGCCAGCACCGGACGGGACAGGGCAACGCTCAGTTCACCCCTCCACTTT
CASTGRDRATLSSPLHF
>TRBV6-6|TRBD2|TRBJ2-3|once
TGTGCCAGCAGGCCACGACTAGCGGGGGGAGCAGATACGCAGTATTTT
CASRPRLAGGADTQYF
>TRBV4-2|TRBD2|TRBJ2-1|-
TGTGCCAGCAGCTCAGCGGGGGGTTACAATGAGCAGTTCTTC
CASSSAGGYNEQFF
>TRBV7-9|-|TRBJ2-4|once
TGTGCCAGCAGCTTGAGCGTGGACATTCAGTACTTC
CASSLSVDIQYF
>TRBV5-6|TRBD1|TRBJ1-2|few
TGTGCCAGCAGTCGGGACAGGGGGTATGGCTACACCTTC
CASSRDRGYGYTF
>TRBV6-1|TRBD1|TRBJ1-1|-
TGTGCCAGCAGTGCGCAGACAGGGGCCCCCACTGAAGCTTTCTTT
CASSAQTGAPTEAFF
>TRBV14|TRBD1|TRBJ2-2|-
TGTGCCAGCAGCCCCAGGACAGGGCCCGGGGAGCTGTTTTTT
CASSPRTGPGELFF
>TRBV5-1|-|TRBJ2-3|-
TGCGCCAGCAGCTTGAGACTTGGTCGGGATACACAGTATTTT
CASSLRLGRDTQYF
>TRBV7-2|-|TRBJ2-1|-
TGTGCCAGCAGCCCGACTTACTACAATGAGCAGTTCTTC
CASSPTYYNEQFF
>TRBV7-6|-|TRBJ2-7|-
TGTGCCAGCAGCGTAGCCCCGGTCTACGAGCAGTACTTC
CASSVAPVYEQYF
>TRBV6-1|TRBD2|TRBJ2-7|-
TGTGCCAGCAGACTAGCGGGGGGATCCGAGCAGTACTTC
CASRLAGGSEQYF
>TRBV6-6|-|TRBJ1-5|few
TGTGCCAGCAGTGGAGTCGCGGCCGGAGGTCAGCCCCAGCATTTT
CASSGVAAGGQPQHF
>TRBV5-4|-|TRBJ2-2|few
TGTGCCAGCAGCTTCTCGTTGGGGGGGCCCGGGGAGCTGTTTTTT
CASSFSLGGPGELFF
>TRBV2|-|TRBJ1-2|-
TGTGCCAGCAACGAGGCGGGGCCCCACACCTTC
CASNEAGPHTF
>TRBV18|-|TRBJ1-1|-
TGTGCCAGCTCACCACAAACTCAGGTCGAAGCTTTCTTT
CASSPQTQVEAFF
>TRBV2|-|TRBJ2-2|-
TGTGCCAGTAAAACAGCGAACACCGGGGAGCTGTTTTTT
CASKTANTGELFF